This TCR beta chain was sequenced in a study of T cells in localized non-small cell lung cancer (dated by TCRdb to the early 2020s). Concerning the study at large: T cell repertoires of 236 early-stage NSCLC patients were analyzed, with tumors being compared against uninvolved tumor-adjacent lungs. The cohort consisted of around 250 treatment-naive NSCLC patients whose localized lung tumors had been resected. A mean age of around 69 years was recorded for the NSCLC patients, of whom around 120 were male and around 100 were female. Points the paper makes about the study in general: Of the top 100 tumor clones, a median of 57 were detected in paired uninvolved adjacent lung; under 35 were also among that lung's top 100. Uninvolved tumor-adjacent lung showed the highest T cell clonality, higher than tumor, which suggests more focused antigenic responses in the uninvolved tumor-adjacent lung. Since the design was exploratory, TCR variables were selected using unadjusted p-values with no false-discovery rate correction. Longer overall survival was associated with higher T cell density in blood, whereas shorter survival was associated with higher clonality in adjacent lung. Because multi-region sequencing of the tumors was not done, intratumor heterogeneity could not be ruled out.

TCR beta CDR3 regions were sequenced from DNA using the immunoSEQ Assay. The paper's data handling went like this. T cell density was computed as TCR beta template counts normalized to usable DNA estimated by amplifying housekeeping genes. The preseqR package was used to estimate richness by extrapolating to 400,000 templates for PBMC samples and to 120,000 templates for tissue samples. Clonality was defined as one minus Pielou's evenness. Differential abundance testing on productive amino-acid clonotypes, with a minimum total count of 5 and an alpha of 0.1, was used to identify tissue-enriched TCRs. The Jaccard Index and the Morisita Overlap Index were used to measure repertoire overlap between compartments. TCR beta CDR3s were clustered by GLIPH together with public tetramer-defined viral CDR3s, and at least three viral sequences plus V-gene enrichment were required for viral motifs. The clones in this table, taken by TCRdb from immuneACCESS, are in-frame only. Not every clone is retained; where verified, under half of the shortfall comes from an unresolved V gene, and the cause of the rest is unknown. D and trimming come from the DNA, and the V and J calls and clone size come from that table. In this sample the table shows around 7,100 clones, roughly 44% of which occur a single time. 3% to 4% of the sample lies in the top ten.

The germline V gene specifies MNHGY as CDR1 and SAAAGT as CDR2. Taken from cysteine to phenylalanine, the CDR3 has 14 residues. Just CDR3 DNA is preserved here, 42 bases in frame from base 1. V is clipped by 2 bases and J by 1 base, and the sequence between their germline boundaries is 5 bases long. As concerns this clone: This clone's antigen is unknown. Base qualities are not recorded, but no much larger clone differs from it by a single base.

Sequenced here: lymph node tissue, sampled before any cancer treatment. This sequence was found in a man between 40 and 69 years old with stage I lung adenocarcinoma. The sequence joins TRBV6-8 to TRBJ1-4; TRBD1 might be the D gene, on 5 matching bases. The bases are TGTGCCAGCAGTTACGGGGGAACTAATGAAAAACTGTTTTTT. Translated, this gives CASSYGGTNEKLFF.